A selection of T cell receptor beta chains follows, all from one sample in a study of blood T cells in healthy people across ages. TCRdb called the 5' RACE reads again in MiXCR, with one record for every CDR3 protein. The sample shows about 1.4 million distinct CDR3 sequences, 55% to 75% of them seen only once. The sequenced sample consisted of blood. The receptors here all came from a man between 18 and 35 years old in good health. CDR3s include the opening cysteine and the closing phenylalanine or tryptophan. A D gene is named only where the DNA matches it firmly. Size values are once, few and many counts, or a class for expanded clones, and some rows have none.

TRBJ1-1,.,TRBV11-2,.,TGTGCCAGCAGCTTAGTAGGGAGTCCAGAAGCTTTCTTT,CASSLVGSPEAFF
TRBJ2-7,.,TRBV27,few,TGTGCCAGCAGGGTGGACAGAGACTACGAGCAGTACTTC,CASRVDRDYEQYF
TRBJ2-1,.,TRBV24-1,.,TGTGCCACCAGTGATACCTCTGACAGTTCCTCCTACAATGAGCAGTTCTTC,CATSDTSDSSSYNEQFF
TRBJ2-3,.,TRBV28,.,TGTGCCAGCAGTTTTAGGGCCGACGGCACAGATACGCAGTATTTT,CASSFRADGTDTQYF
TRBJ2-7,.,TRBV28,.,TGTGCCAGCAGTTACGGGATCTACGAGCAGTACTTC,CASSYGIYEQYF
TRBJ1-1,.,TRBV25-1,.,TGTGCCAGCCGGACCCCGGGGCGGTCTGAAGCTTTCTTT,CASRTPGRSEAFF
TRBJ2-5,.,TRBV5-1,.,TGCGCCAGCAGCTCCAGGCCAGGACCGCAAGAGACCCAGTACTTC,CASSSRPGPQETQYF
TRBJ1-5,TRBD1,TRBV29-1,few,TGCAGCGCCTGTGGGACAGATAATCAGCCCCAGCATTTT,CSACGTDNQPQHF
TRBJ2-3,.,TRBV6-5,.,TGTGCCAGCAATCAAAGGGGGGCGGGAGATACGCAGTATTTT,CASNQRGAGDTQYF
TRBJ2-1,TRBD1,TRBV20-1,.,TGCAGTGCTAGAACTCGACAGGGGACCTACAATGAGCAGTTCTTC,CSARTRQGTYNEQFF
TRBJ2-5,.,TRBV20-1,few,TGCAGTGCTAGGGTCACTAGCTTGACCCAGTACTTC,CSARVTSLTQYF
TRBJ2-1,.,TRBV7-9,.,TGTGCCAGCAGCGAACACCTAACGGAACCCAATGAGCAGTTCTTC,CASSEHLTEPNEQFF
TRBJ2-5,.,TRBV27,few,TGTGCCAGCAGTTCCCGAACATCCCCGGAGACCCAGTACTTC,CASSSRTSPETQYF
TRBJ2-4,.,TRBV12-3/TRBV12-4,.,TGTGCCAGCAGCTTTAGTCCCGTGGGCAAAAACATTCAGTACTTC,CASSFSPVGKNIQYF
TRBJ1-1,.,TRBV6-5,few,TGTGCCAGTGGGGGAGGTGGGGGCGAAGCTTTCTTT,CASGGGGGEAFF
TRBJ2-5,.,TRBV29-1,few,TGCAGCGTTGGGGGTGCAGGGGGGTACCAAGAGACCCAGTACTTC,CSVGGAGGYQETQYF
TRBJ2-3,.,TRBV9,.,TGTGCCAGCAGCGTCCCCCAGTCCATCACGTACCCATCTAGCACAGATACGCAGTATTTT,CASSVPQSITYPSSTDTQYF
TRBJ2-3,.,TRBV4-2,few,TGTGCCAGCAGCCAGGGGGAGGCGGGGACCTCTAGCACAGATACGCAGTATTTT,CASSQGEAGTSSTDTQYF
TRBJ1-2,.,TRBV4-1,.,TGCGCCAGCAGCCTCTTTGTGTACGAACACCTGAGTGGACGGGGCCACACCTTC,CASSLFVYEHLSGRGHTF
TRBJ2-7,TRBD2,TRBV6-5,.,TGTGCCAGCAGTTACCAGGACAAGTCTAAGGGACTAACGGACTACGAGCAGTACTTC,CASSYQDKSKGLTDYEQYF
TRBJ2-5,.,TRBV6-5,.,TGTGCCAGCAGTTACCCCGGGGAGACCCAGTACTTC,CASSYPGETQYF
TRBJ1-5,.,TRBV5-5,.,TGTGCCAGCAGCTTGGGGTTGGGGGGCCTTGATCAGCCCCAGCATTTT,CASSLGLGGLDQPQHF
TRBJ2-2,.,TRBV3-1,.,TGTGCCAGCAGCCAAGGGGATTTTCGTTTCTTAGGGACCGGGGAGCTGTTTTTT,CASSQGDFRFLGTGELFF
TRBJ2-7,.,TRBV28,.,TGTGCCAGCAGCTACGGCGGGGCAGGGGGTGGGTACGAGCAGTACTTC,CASSYGGAGGGYEQYF
TRBJ2-1,.,TRBV24-1,few,TGTGCCACCAGTGATTTTGGCCCCGAGCAGTTCTTC,CATSDFGPEQFF
TRBJ2-4,TRBD1,TRBV27,.,TGTGCCAGCAGGGACAGGGGTGGGAACATTCAGTACTTC,CASRDRGGNIQYF
TRBJ1-1,.,TRBV4-2,few,TGTGCCAGCAGCCAAGAGTTCCCAACTGAAGCTTTCTTT,CASSQEFPTEAFF
TRBJ2-7,.,TRBV6-5,.,TGTGCCAGCAGGGACATTCTAAAATACGAGCAGTACTTC,CASRDILKYEQYF
TRBJ2-1,.,TRBV18,.,TGTGCCAGCTCACCACCAACTCCCGGGGGTCAGTTCTTC,CASSPPTPGGQFF
TRBJ2-5,TRBD2,TRBV6-6,few,TGTGCCAGCAGTCCGCAACTAGCGGGGCAAGAGACCCAGTACTTC,CASSPQLAGQETQYF
TRBJ2-3,.,TRBV20-1,many,TGCAGTGCTAGAGTAACAGATACGCAGTATTTT,CSARVTDTQYF
TRBJ2-1,TRBD2,TRBV7-2,.,TGTGCCAGCAGCATGAAAGGGGCTAGCGGGACGAAATACAATGAGCAGTTCTTC,CASSMKGASGTKYNEQFF
TRBJ2-1,TRBD2,TRBV20-1,.,TGCAGTGCTCCCGGACTAGCGGGGGGGTACAATGAGCAGTTCTTC,CSAPGLAGGYNEQFF
TRBJ2-7,.,TRBV20-1,.,TGCAGTGCCCAAGGCGGTGACAGATTCTCCTACGAGCAGTACTTC,CSAQGGDRFSYEQYF
TRBJ2-3,TRBD2,TRBV5-1,few,TGCGCCAGCAGCTTGACGCCTAGCGGGAGTCAAGGAGATACGCAGTATTTT,CASSLTPSGSQGDTQYF